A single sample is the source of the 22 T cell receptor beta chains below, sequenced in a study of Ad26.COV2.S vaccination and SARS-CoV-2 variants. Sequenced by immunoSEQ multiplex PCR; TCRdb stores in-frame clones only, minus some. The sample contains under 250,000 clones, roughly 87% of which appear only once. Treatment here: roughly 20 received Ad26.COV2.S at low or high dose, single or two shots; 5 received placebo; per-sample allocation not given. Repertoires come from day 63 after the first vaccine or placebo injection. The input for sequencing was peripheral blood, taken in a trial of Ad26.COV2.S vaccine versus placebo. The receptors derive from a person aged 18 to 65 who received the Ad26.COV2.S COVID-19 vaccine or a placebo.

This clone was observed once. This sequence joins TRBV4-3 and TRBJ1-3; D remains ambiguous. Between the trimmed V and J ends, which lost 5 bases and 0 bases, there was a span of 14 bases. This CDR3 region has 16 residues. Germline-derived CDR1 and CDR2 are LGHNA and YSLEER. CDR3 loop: CASSADRALSGNTIYF. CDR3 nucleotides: TGCGCCAGCAGCGCCGACCGGGCCCTCTCTGGAAACACCATATATTTT.

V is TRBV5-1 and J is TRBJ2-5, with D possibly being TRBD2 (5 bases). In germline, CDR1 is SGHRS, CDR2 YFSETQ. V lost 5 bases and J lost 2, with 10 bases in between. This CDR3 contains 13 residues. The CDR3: CASSSDLQETQYF. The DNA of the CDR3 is TGCGCCAGCAGTTCGGACTTACAAGAGACCCAGTACTTC.

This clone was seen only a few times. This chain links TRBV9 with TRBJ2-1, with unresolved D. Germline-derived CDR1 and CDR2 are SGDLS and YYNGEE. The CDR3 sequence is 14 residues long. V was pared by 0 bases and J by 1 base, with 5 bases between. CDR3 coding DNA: TGTGCCAGCAGCGTAGGTCTATCCTACAATGAGCAGTTCTTC. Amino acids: CASSVGLSYNEQFF.

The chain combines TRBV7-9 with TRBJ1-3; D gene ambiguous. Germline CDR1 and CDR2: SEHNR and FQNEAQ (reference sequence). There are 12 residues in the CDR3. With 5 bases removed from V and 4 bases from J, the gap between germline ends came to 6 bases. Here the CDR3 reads CASSPQGNTIYF. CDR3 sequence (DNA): TGTGCCAGCAGCCCACAGGGAAACACCATATATTTT.

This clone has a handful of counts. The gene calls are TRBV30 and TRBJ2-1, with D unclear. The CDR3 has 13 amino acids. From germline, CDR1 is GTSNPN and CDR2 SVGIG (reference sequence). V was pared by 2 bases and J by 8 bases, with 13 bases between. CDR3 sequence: CAWSRLGRDEQFF. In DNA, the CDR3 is TGTGCCTGGAGTCGCCTCGGACGGGATGAGCAGTTCTTC.

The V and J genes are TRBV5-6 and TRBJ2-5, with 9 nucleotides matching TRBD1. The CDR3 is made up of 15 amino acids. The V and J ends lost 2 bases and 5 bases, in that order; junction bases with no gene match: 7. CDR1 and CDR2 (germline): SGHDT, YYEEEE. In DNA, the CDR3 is TGTGCCAGCAGCTTCACATGGGACAGGGTCGAGACCCAGTACTTC. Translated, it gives CASSFTWDRVETQYF.

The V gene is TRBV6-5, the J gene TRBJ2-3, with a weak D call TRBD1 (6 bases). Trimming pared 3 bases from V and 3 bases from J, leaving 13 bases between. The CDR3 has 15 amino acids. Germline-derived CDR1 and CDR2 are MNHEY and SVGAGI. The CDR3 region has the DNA TGTGCCAGCAGTTATAGGGGGACAACTACAGATACGCAGTATTTT. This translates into CASSYRGTTTDTQYF.

CDR3 in amino acids: CASSVAGGWSGELFF. In DNA, the CDR3 is TGTGCCAGCAGCGTAGCTGGGGGGTGGTCCGGGGAGCTGTTTTTT. This chain connects TRBV9 to TRBJ2-2; a weak D match, TRBD2 (6 bases). The CDR3 has 15 amino acids. V was cut by 0 bases and J by 6 bases, with 12 bases left in between. Germline values: CDR1 SGDLS, CDR2 YYNGEE. The full variable domain, completed using reference TRBV9 and TRBJ2-2, is DSGVTQTPKHLITATGQRVTLRCSPRSGDLSVYWYQQSLDQGLQFLIQYYNGEERAKGNILERFSAQQFPDLHSELNLSSLELGDSALYFCASSVAGGWSGELFFGEGSRLTVL.

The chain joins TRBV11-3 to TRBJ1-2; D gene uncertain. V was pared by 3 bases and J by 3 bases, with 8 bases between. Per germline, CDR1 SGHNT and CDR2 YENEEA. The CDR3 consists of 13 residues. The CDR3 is CASSFSKDYGYTF. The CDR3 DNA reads TGTGCCAGCAGCTTTAGCAAAGACTATGGCTACACCTTC. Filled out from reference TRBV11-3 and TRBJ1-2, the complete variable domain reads EAGVVQSPRYKIIEKKQPVAFWCNPISGHNTLYWYLQNLGQGPELLIRYENEEAVDDSQLPKDRFSAERLKGVDSTLKIQPAELGDSAVYLCASSFSKDYGYTFGSGTRLTVV.

The CDR3 nucleotides read TGTGCCAGCTCACCAATAAGGGGGCCGGATTCACCCCTCCACTTT. Its protein is CASSPIRGPDSPLHF. V gene TRBV18 combines with J gene TRBJ1-6; 7 bases match TRBD1. Germline CDR1 is KGHSH and CDR2 is LQKENI. The V gene end was trimmed by 2 bases and the J gene end by 8 bases; junction bases not matched to a gene: 6. The CDR3 length is 15 residues.

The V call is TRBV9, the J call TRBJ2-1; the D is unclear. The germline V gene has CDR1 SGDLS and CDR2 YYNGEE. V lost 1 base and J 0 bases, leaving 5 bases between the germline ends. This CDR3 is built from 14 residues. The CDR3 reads CASSVSSSYNEQFF. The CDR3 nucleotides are TGTGCCAGCAGCGTATCTAGCTCCTACAATGAGCAGTTCTTC.

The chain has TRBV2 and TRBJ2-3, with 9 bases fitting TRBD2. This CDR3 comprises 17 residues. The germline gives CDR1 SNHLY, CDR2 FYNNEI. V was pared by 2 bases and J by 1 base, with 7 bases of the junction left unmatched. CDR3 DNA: TGTGCCAGCAGTGAAATGGGAGCGGGGGGCCGCACAGATACGCAGTATTTT. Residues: CASSEMGAGGRTDTQYF.

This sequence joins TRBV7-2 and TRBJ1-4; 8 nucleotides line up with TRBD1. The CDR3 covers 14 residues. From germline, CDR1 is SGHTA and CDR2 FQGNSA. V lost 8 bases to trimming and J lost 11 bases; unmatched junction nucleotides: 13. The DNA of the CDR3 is TGTGCCAGCTCGGGACAGGACAATTTGGGGAAACTGTTTTTT. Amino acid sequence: CASSGQDNLGKLFF.

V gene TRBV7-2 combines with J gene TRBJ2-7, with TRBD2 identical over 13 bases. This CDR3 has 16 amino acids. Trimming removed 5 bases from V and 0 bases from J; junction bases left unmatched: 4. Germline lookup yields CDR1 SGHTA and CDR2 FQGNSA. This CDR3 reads CASSKLAGGLSYEQYF. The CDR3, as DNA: TGTGCCAGCAGCAAACTAGCGGGGGGGCTCTCCTACGAGCAGTACTTC.

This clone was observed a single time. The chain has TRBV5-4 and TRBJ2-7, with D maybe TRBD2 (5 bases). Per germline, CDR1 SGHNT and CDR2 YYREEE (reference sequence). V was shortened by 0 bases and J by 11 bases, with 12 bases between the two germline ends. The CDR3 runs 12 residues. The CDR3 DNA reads TGTGCCAGCAGCTTGGGCGGGTCGAGGGAGTACGTC. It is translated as CASSLGGSREYV.

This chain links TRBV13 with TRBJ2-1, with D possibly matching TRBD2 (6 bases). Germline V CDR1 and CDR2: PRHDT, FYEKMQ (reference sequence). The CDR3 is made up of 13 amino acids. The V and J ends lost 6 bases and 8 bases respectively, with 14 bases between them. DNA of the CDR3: TGTGCCAGCAGTTGGGGCGGGGTGGATGAGCAGTTCTTC. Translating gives CASSWGGVDEQFF.

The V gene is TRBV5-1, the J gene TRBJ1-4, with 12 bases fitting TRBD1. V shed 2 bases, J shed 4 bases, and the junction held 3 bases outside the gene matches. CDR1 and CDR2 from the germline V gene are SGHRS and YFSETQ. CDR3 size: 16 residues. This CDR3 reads CASSLGTGGFNEKLFF. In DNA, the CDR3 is TGCGCCAGCAGCTTAGGGACAGGGGGCTTTAATGAAAAACTGTTTTTT.

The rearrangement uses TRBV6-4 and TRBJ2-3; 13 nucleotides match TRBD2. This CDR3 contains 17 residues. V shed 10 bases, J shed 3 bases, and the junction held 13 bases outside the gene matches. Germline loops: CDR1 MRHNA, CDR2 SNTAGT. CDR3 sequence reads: CAISRGLAGPATDTQYF. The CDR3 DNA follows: TGTGCCATCTCCCGGGGACTAGCGGGACCTGCGACAGATACGCAGTATTTT.

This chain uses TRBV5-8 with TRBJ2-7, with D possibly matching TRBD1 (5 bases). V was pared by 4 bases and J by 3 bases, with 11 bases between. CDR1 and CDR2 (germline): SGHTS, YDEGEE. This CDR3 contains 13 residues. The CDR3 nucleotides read TGTGCCAGCAGCCTCAGGGCTGTCTACGAGCAGTACTTC. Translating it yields CASSLRAVYEQYF.

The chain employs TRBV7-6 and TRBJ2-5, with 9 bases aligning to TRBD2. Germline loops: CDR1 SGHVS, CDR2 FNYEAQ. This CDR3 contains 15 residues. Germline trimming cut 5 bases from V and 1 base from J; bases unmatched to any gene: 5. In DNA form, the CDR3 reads TGTGCCAGCAGCAACCGAGCGGGGGGCCAAGAGACCCAGTACTTC. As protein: CASSNRAGGQETQYF.

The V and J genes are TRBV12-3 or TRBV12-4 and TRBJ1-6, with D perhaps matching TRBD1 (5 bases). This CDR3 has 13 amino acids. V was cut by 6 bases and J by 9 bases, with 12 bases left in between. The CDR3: CASRGLRSSPLHF. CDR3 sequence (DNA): TGTGCCAGCAGGGGACTTAGAAGTTCACCCCTCCACTTT.

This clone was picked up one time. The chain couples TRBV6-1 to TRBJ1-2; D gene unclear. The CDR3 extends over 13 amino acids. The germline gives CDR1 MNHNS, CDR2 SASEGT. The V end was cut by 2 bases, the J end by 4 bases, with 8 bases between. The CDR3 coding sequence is TGTGCCAGCAGTGAATTTAACTTCTATGGCTACACCTTC. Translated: CASSEFNFYGYTF.